Below, 19 T cell receptor beta chains from the same sample are listed, as sequenced in a study of cytomegalovirus exposure and HLA in healthy donors. Vbeta (60) and Jbeta (13) primers were used in the PCR. Method: immunoSEQ multiplex PCR; TCRdb's copy keeps in-frame clones and lacks some. The sample shows 85,000 to 90,000 clones, and 15% sits with its ten largest clones. The specimen sequenced was PBMCs. These receptors were obtained from a man between 50 and 59 years old in good health and CMV-seropositive.

The chain has TRBV7-6 and TRBJ2-1, with 8 bases fitting TRBD2. CDR1 SGHVS and CDR2 FNYEAQ come from the germline V gene. Trimming took 5 bases from V and 2 from J; bases not matched to a gene: 11. The CDR3 contains 17 residues. The CDR3 DNA reads TGTGCCAGCAGCCCCCTGTTTAGGGGACTAGCCTACAATGAGCAGTTCTTC. It specifies CASSPLFRGLAYNEQFF.

The chain carries TRBV7-2 and TRBJ1-1, with D perhaps matching TRBD1 (5 bases). The V gene's germline CDR1 is SGHTA and CDR2 FQGNSA. V was clipped by 0 bases and J by 2 bases, with 7 bases between them. The CDR3 consists of 14 residues. The CDR3 coding sequence is TGTGCCAGCAGCTTAGCAGGGGTAAACACTGAAGCTTTCTTT. Encoded protein: CASSLAGVNTEAFF.

Note on this clone: A junction boundary mismatches the germline segment, possibly from a read error. The rearrangement joins TRBV7-7 to TRBJ2-1, with 10 bases aligning to TRBD2. The CDR3 length is 16 residues. CDR1 is SSHAT and CDR2 is FNYEAQ in the germline V gene (reference sequence). CDR3 in DNA: TGTGCTAGCAGCTTATTGGGGACTAGCGACTACAATGAGCAGTTCTTC. Protein sequence: CASSLLGTSDYNEQFF.

The chain recombines TRBV7-2 with TRBJ2-2; a possible D gene is TRBD1 (7 bases). Trimming shortened V by 3 bases and J by 2 bases, and 16 bases separated the two germline ends. CDR3 size: 17 residues. The germline gives CDR1 SGHTA, CDR2 FQGNSA. The CDR3 sequence: CASSFRRRGLNTGELFF. The CDR3 nucleotides are TGTGCCAGCAGCTTCCGGAGGAGGGGGCTTAACACCGGGGAGCTGTTTTTT.

The chain combines TRBV4-3 with TRBJ2-3; maybe TRBD2 (5 bases). Trimming took off 0 bases at V and 0 bases at J, with 10 bases between the two ends. The germline gives CDR1 LGHNA, CDR2 YSLEER. CDR3 size: 16 residues. CDR3 in DNA: TGCGCCAGCAGCCAAGAGGAGGAGTTTAGCACAGATACGCAGTATTTT. It encodes CASSQEEEFSTDTQYF.

This chain links TRBV6-5 with TRBJ1-5; the D gene is possibly TRBD1 (5 bases). This CDR3 has 14 residues. Germline assignment: CDR1 MNHEY and CDR2 SVGAGI. The ends were cut back, 5 bases at V and 4 bases at J, with 12 bases in the middle. The CDR3 DNA follows: TGTGCCAGCAGTGCGACAGACTTGAATCAGCCCCAGCATTTT. This codes for CASSATDLNQPQHF.

This chain links TRBV4-3 with TRBJ1-4; D gene ambiguous. With 0 bases removed from V and 7 bases from J, the gap between germline ends came to 15 bases. CDR1 is LGHNA and CDR2 is YSLEER in the germline V gene. CDR3 length: 16 residues. CDR3 sequence: CASSQEFLRPSEKLFF. The CDR3 DNA sequence: TGCGCCAGCAGCCAAGAGTTTCTGCGTCCTAGTGAAAAACTGTTTTTT.

V is TRBV29-1 and J is TRBJ1-1; D might be TRBD1 (5 bases). The germline V gene encodes CDR1 SQVTM and CDR2 ANQGSEA. CDR3 length equals 14 residues. V was cut by 5 bases and J by 4 bases, with 17 bases left in between. CDR3 protein: CSVTSGRGITEAFF. The CDR3 DNA is TGCAGCGTTACGTCGGGGAGGGGCATCACTGAAGCTTTCTTT. The full variable domain, its missing parts supplied by reference TRBV29-1 and TRBJ1-1, is SAVISQKPSRDICQRGTSLTIQCQVDSQVTMMFWYRQQPGQSLTLIATANQGSEATYESGFVIDKFPISRPNLTFSTLTVSNMSPEDSSIYLCSVTSGRGITEAFFGQGTRLTVV.

This chain connects TRBV4-1 to TRBJ1-2, with TRBD1 as a possible D gene (6 bases). V lost 4 bases to trimming and J lost 1 base, with 13 bases between them. Germline V CDR1 and CDR2: MGHRA, YSYEKL. The length of the CDR3 is 15 residues. The CDR3 loop reads CASSPQQGYNYGYTF. CDR3 sequence (DNA): TGCGCCAGCAGCCCCCAACAGGGATATAACTATGGCTACACCTTC.

The chain is built from TRBV18 and TRBJ1-6; TRBD1 matches at 9 bases. The CDR3 loop spans 14 amino acids. With 3 bases clipped from V and 8 bases from J, the junction kept 2 bases outside the gene matches. In germline, CDR1 is KGHSH, CDR2 LQKENI. In DNA, the CDR3 is TGTGCCAGCTCACCCGGACAGGGGCATTCACCCCTCCACTTT. Encoded protein: CASSPGQGHSPLHF.

The chain has TRBV5-6 and TRBJ2-5; 11 nucleotides agree with TRBD2. The trim removed 0 bases at V and 0 bases at J, leaving 4 bases unmatched. CDR1 is SGHDT and CDR2 is YYEEEE in the germline V gene. This CDR3 is 17 amino acids long. The CDR3 DNA follows: TGTGCCAGCAGCTTGGCCAGACTAGCGGGGTACCAAGAGACCCAGTACTTC. It translates to CASSLARLAGYQETQYF.

J is TRBJ2-1 and V is TRBV11-2, with 9 bases fitting TRBD1. There are 13 residues in the CDR3. With V trimmed by 1 base and J by 10 bases, 2 bases remained unmatched. The germline V gene encodes CDR1 SGHAT and CDR2 FQNNGV. CDR3 amino acids: CASSLGGQGEQFF. CDR3 DNA sequence: TGTGCCAGCAGCTTAGGGGGACAGGGAGAGCAGTTCTTC.

The V and J genes are TRBV9 and TRBJ2-7, with a weak D call TRBD1 (6 bases). V lost 0 bases and J lost 1, with 11 bases in between. The CDR3 covers 15 residues. Germline CDR1 is SGDLS and CDR2 is YYNGEE. The CDR3 DNA sequence: TGTGCCAGCAGCGTAGCTTTTGGACAGTCCTACGAGCAGTACTTC. Protein sequence: CASSVAFGQSYEQYF.

The chain links TRBV30 to TRBJ2-5, with 8 bases identical to TRBD1. Trimming removed 3 bases from V and 9 bases from J; junction bases left unmatched: 15. The CDR3 is made up of 15 amino acids. Germline-derived CDR1 and CDR2 are GTSNPN and SVGIG (reference sequence). In DNA form, the CDR3 reads TGTGCCTGGAGCCATTTTGGACAGGGCTCAGGTTCCCAGTACTTC. Protein sequence: CAWSHFGQGSGSQYF. Full variable domain (outside the CDR3, taken from reference TRBV30 and TRBJ2-5): SQTIHQWPATLVQPVGSPLSLECTVEGTSNPNLYWYRQAAGRGLQLLFYSVGIGQISSEVPQNLSASRPQDRQFILSSKKLLLSDSGFYLCAWSHFGQGSGSQYFGPGTRLLVL.

This sequence joins TRBV27 and TRBJ2-1; TRBD2 aligns across 7 bases. The J segment lost 9 bases and the V segment lost 3 bases, leaving 2 bases of the junction unmatched. In germline, CDR1 is MNHEY, CDR2 SMNVEV (reference sequence). This CDR3 is built from 12 residues. The CDR3 bases are TGTGCCAGCAGTTTCGGGGGGAGTGAGCAGTTCTTC. It specifies CASSFGGSEQFF.

The chain recombines TRBV15 with TRBJ2-7; 8 bases are a match to TRBD2. The CDR3 covers 20 residues. The germline gives CDR1 LNHNV, CDR2 YYDKDF (reference sequence). V dropped 2 bases and J dropped 2; count of bases not matched to a gene: 20. CDR3 bases: TGTGCCACCAGCAGACGTAACACCGGGACTAGTAGAGATAGAACCTACGAGCAGTACTTC. Protein product: CATSRRNTGTSRDRTYEQYF.

The chain is built from TRBV11-3 and TRBJ2-7; possibly TRBD2 for D (5 bases). CDR1 and CDR2 (germline): SGHNT, YENEEA. The CDR3 totals 13 residues. V dropped 5 bases and J dropped 3 bases, with 11 bases sitting between them. The CDR3 DNA reads as TGTGCCAGCAGCAGGACTGAGATCTACGAGCAGTACTTC. Amino acids: CASSRTEIYEQYF.

The V gene is TRBV6-5, the J gene TRBJ2-2; D gene ambiguous. The CDR3 sequence is 15 residues long. Germline V CDR1 and CDR2: MNHEY, SVGAGI. The V end was cut by 4 bases, the J end by 3 bases, with 12 bases between. The DNA of the CDR3 is TGTGCCAGCAGTTTATCAGGATTTTACACCGGGGAGCTGTTTTTT. This encodes CASSLSGFYTGELFF.

V is TRBV7-2 and J is TRBJ2-1; TRBD2 matches 11 bases. CDR1 SGHTA and CDR2 FQGNSA come from the germline V gene. Germline trimming cut 2 bases from V and 7 bases from J; bases unmatched to any gene: 7. CDR3 length equals 16 residues. The CDR3 DNA reads TGTGCCAGCAGCTTACGCTGGACTAGCGGGTATAATGAGCAGTTCTTC. Translation gives CASSLRWTSGYNEQFF. The variable domain in full, with the rest retrieved from reference TRBV7-2 and TRBJ2-1, is GAGVSQSPSNKVTEKGKDVELRCDPISGHTALYWYRQSLGQGLEFLIYFQGNSAPDKSGLPSDRFSAERTGGSVSTLTIQRTQQEDSAVYLCASSLRWTSGYNEQFFGPGTRLTVL.